One T cell receptor (beta chain) is described in this entry. Antigen: not known. With 8 bases removed from V and 6 bases from J, the gap between germline ends came to 19 bases. Germline-derived CDR1 and CDR2 are SNHLY and FYNNEI. The CDR3 contains 14 residues. The sample belongs to a study of cytomegalovirus exposure and HLA in healthy donors. PCR employed 60 Vbeta and 13 Jbeta primers. Clones were read by immunoSEQ multiplex PCR, and TCRdb kept only the in-frame ones, dropping some. The data hold about 200,000 clones, with approximately 82% observed a single time. Whole-study results and caveats: In a later analysis, approximately 15,000 TCR beta sequences were associated with HLA alleles at 0.05 false discovery rate. For TCR beta chains, V- and J-gene trimming was later linked to a missense DCLRE1C variant.

The V gene is TRBV2, the J gene TRBJ1-2, with D perhaps TRBD1 (6 bases). Sequences were obtained from PBMCs. The sequence was obtained from a man aged 35 to 55 in good health and CMV-seropositive. The CDR3 sequence: CASARGQGFNGYTF. CDR3 DNA: TGTGCCAGCGCGCGAGGGCAGGGGTTTAATGGCTACACCTTC. The variable domain in full, with the rest retrieved from reference TRBV2 and TRBJ1-2, is EPEVTQTPSHQVTQMGQEVILRCVPISNHLYFYWYRQILGQKVEFLVSFYNNEISEKSEIFDDQFSVERPDGSNFTLKIRSTKLEDSAMYFCASARGQGFNGYTFGSGTRLTVV.